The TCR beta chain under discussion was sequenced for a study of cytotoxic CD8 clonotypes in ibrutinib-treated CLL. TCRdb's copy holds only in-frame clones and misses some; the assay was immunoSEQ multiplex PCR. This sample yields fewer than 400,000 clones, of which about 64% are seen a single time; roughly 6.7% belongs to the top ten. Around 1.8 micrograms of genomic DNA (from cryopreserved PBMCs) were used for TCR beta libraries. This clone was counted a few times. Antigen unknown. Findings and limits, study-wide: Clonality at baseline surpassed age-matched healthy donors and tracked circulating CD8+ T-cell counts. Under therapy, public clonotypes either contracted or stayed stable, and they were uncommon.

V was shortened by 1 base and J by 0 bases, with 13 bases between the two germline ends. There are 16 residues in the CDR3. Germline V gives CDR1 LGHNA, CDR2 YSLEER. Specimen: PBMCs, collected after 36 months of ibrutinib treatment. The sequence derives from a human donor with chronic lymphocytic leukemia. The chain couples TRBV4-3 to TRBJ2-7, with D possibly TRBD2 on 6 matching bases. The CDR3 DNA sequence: TGCGCCAGCAGCCAAGCTAGAAGCGGGTTCTCCTACGAGCAGTACTTC. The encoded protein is CASSQARSGFSYEQYF.